The 28 T cell receptor beta chains listed next were all sequenced from one sample in a study of blood T cell repertoires in COVID-19. Assay used: immunoSEQ multiplex PCR; TCRdb lists only in-frame clones, some missing. The repertoire consists of roughly 670,000 clones, with approximately 90% occurring once and the leading ten covering under 0.3%. Sequenced sample: peripheral blood. All receptors derive from a woman aged 18-35 years with acute or convalescent COVID-19.

This clone was seen just once. The chain joins TRBV12-3 or TRBV12-4 to TRBJ2-2; D gene unclear. V dropped 5 bases and J dropped 5 bases, with 9 bases sitting between them. The CDR3 is made up of 13 amino acids. The CDR3: CASSPTETGELFF. For the CDR3, the DNA is TGTGCCAGCAGTCCCACAGAGACCGGGGAGCTGTTTTTT.

J is TRBJ1-1 and V is TRBV11-2; 7 nucleotides match TRBD1. CDR1 and CDR2 (germline): SGHAT, FQNNGV. With V trimmed by 5 bases and J by 5 bases, 5 bases remained unmatched. The CDR3 is made up of 13 amino acids. CDR3: CASSAQGRTEAFF. CDR3 nucleotides: TGTGCCAGCAGCGCACAGGGGAGGACTGAAGCTTTCTTT.

This chain uses TRBV3-1 (or the pseudogene TRBV3-2) with TRBJ2-4; 11 bases are shared with TRBD1. The CDR3 covers 19 residues. Germline V gives CDR1 LGHDT, CDR2 YNNKEL (reference sequence). V lost 1 base and J lost 1; bases outside the gene matches: 9. The CDR3 loop is CASSQVPDRGRLAKNIQYF. CDR3 DNA: TGTGCCAGCAGCCAAGTCCCGGACAGGGGGCGTTTGGCCAAAAACATTCAGTACTTC.

The chain is built from TRBV12-3 or TRBV12-4 and TRBJ1-2, with D uncertain. V was pared by 3 bases and J by 7 bases, with 6 bases between. The CDR3 sequence is 11 residues long. DNA of the CDR3: TGTGCCAGCAGTTTTCTCGGTGGCTACACCTTC. Encoded protein: CASSFLGGYTF.

The sample holds one count of this clone. The rearrangement joins TRBV5-6 to TRBJ2-1; TRBD2 agrees at 7 bases. Trimming took 0 bases from V and 14 from J; bases not matched to a gene: 5. CDR3 length: 12 amino acids. In germline, CDR1 is SGHDT, CDR2 YYEEEE. CDR3 sequence: CASSLGEGREFF. In DNA, the CDR3 is TGTGCCAGCAGCTTGGGGGAAGGGAGGGAGTTCTTC.

In its sample, this clone was seen once. The rearrangement links TRBV5-1 to TRBJ2-2, with TRBD1 identical over 7 bases. Trimming at V came to 7 bases and at J to 5 bases, leaving 5 bases not matched to a gene. The CDR3 extends over 13 amino acids. The germline CDR1 and CDR2 sequences are SGHRS and YFSETQ. CDR3 nucleotide sequence: TGCGCCAGCTGTATCAGGGGGACCGGGGAGCTGTTTTTT. Amino acids: CASCIRGTGELFF.

V gene TRBV4-1 combines with J gene TRBJ1-2, with unresolved D. The length of the CDR3 is 14 residues. V was trimmed by 0 bases and J by 4 bases, leaving 9 bases between them. Germline V gives CDR1 MGHRA, CDR2 YSYEKL. CDR3 bases: TGCGCCAGCAGCCAAGATCCAGACTTCTATGGCTACACCTTC. Its protein product is CASSQDPDFYGYTF.

The V and J genes are TRBV6-1 and TRBJ2-7, with D perhaps matching TRBD2 (6 bases). The germline V and J ends were trimmed by 1 base and 0 bases, with 13 bases remaining between them. The CDR3 is made up of 16 amino acids. From germline, CDR1 is MNHNS and CDR2 SASEGT. Here the CDR3 reads CASSEVFAGISYEQYF. For the CDR3, the DNA is TGTGCCAGCAGTGAAGTTTTCGCGGGGATCTCCTACGAGCAGTACTTC.

This clone was seen only once. The chain has TRBV9 and TRBJ1-4, with D possibly TRBD1 on 6 matching bases. V dropped 0 bases and J dropped 8 bases, with 14 bases sitting between them. The germline gives CDR1 SGDLS, CDR2 YYNGEE. This CDR3 spans 15 amino acids. The chain's CDR3 is CASSVDVGGREKLFF. CDR3 sequence (DNA): TGTGCCAGCAGCGTAGATGTAGGGGGACGGGAAAAACTGTTTTTT.

The J gene is TRBJ2-7, the V gene TRBV5-6; maybe TRBD2 (6 bases). The germline gives CDR1 SGHDT, CDR2 YYEEEE. The V gene lost 0 bases and the J gene lost 3 bases, with 10 bases spanning the gap. CDR3 length: 14 amino acids. CDR3 loop: CASSLGTTYYEQYF. CDR3 coding DNA: TGTGCCAGCAGCTTGGGGACTACCTACTACGAGCAGTACTTC.

The chain is built from TRBV18 and TRBJ1-6; TRBD1 aligns across 7 bases. The CDR3 spans 17 residues. The germline gives CDR1 KGHSH, CDR2 LQKENI. V shed 6 bases, J shed 8 bases, and the junction held 16 bases outside the gene matches. CDR3 sequence reads: CASSEKTGQVGHSPLHF. The CDR3 DNA reads as TGTGCCAGCTCGGAAAAGACAGGGCAAGTGGGGCATTCACCCCTCCACTTT.

A single count supports this clone. This chain uses TRBV7-8 with TRBJ1-2; 9 nucleotides line up with TRBD1. The CDR3 has 15 residues. The germline gives CDR1 SGHVS, CDR2 FQNEAQ. V shed 3 bases and J 5 bases; nucleotides not matched to a gene: 7. The CDR3: CASSLDRQGVYGYTF. The CDR3 coding sequence is TGTGCCAGCAGCTTGGATCGACAGGGGGTGTATGGCTACACCTTC.

The chain has TRBV27 and TRBJ1-2, with a tentative D call TRBD1 (6 bases). The V gene lost 4 bases and the J gene lost 5 bases, with 14 bases spanning the gap. CDR3 length: 14 residues. Looked up from germline, CDR1 is MNHEY and CDR2 is SMNVEV (reference sequence). CDR3 bases: TGTGCCAGCAGTTCCGACAGGAGTGGGTATGGCTACACCTTC. Residues: CASSSDRSGYGYTF.

This chain uses TRBV6-5 with TRBJ1-5; D is uncertain. Germline V gene sequence: CDR1 MNHEY, CDR2 SVGAGI. Trimming left V 8 bases short and J 2 bases short, with 7 bases between. The CDR3 sequence is 12 residues long. The CDR3 DNA sequence: TGTGCCAGCGGGCAGGGCAATCAGCCCCAGCATTTT. As protein: CASGQGNQPQHF.

This clone occurred a few times. This rearrangement joins TRBV10-3 to TRBJ1-1; 9 nucleotides agree with TRBD1. CDR1 and CDR2 from the germline V gene are ENHRY and SYGVKD. V dropped 0 bases and J dropped 12; count of bases not matched to a gene: 2. CDR3 size: 12 residues. CDR3 loop: CAISESGQGSFF. The CDR3, as DNA: TGTGCCATCAGTGAGTCGGGACAGGGATCTTTCTTT.

This chain uses TRBV18 with TRBJ2-1, with TRBD2 as a possible D gene (6 bases). Looked up from germline, CDR1 is KGHSH and CDR2 is LQKENI. Trimming left V 6 bases short and J 4 bases short, with 16 bases between. CDR3 size: 15 residues. The CDR3 region is CASSPLGGAYNEQFF. Written as DNA, the CDR3 is TGTGCCAGCTCTCCCCTGGGGGGAGCGTACAATGAGCAGTTCTTC.

This chain uses TRBV7-2 with TRBJ2-3; a possible D gene is TRBD1 (6 bases). The V end lost 1 base, the J end lost 1 base, and 9 bases lay between the germline ends. The CDR3 spans 15 residues. The V gene's germline CDR1 is SGHTA and CDR2 FQGNSA. This CDR3 reads CASSLGEGGTDTQYF. In DNA form, the CDR3 reads TGTGCCAGCAGCTTAGGAGAGGGGGGCACAGATACGCAGTATTTT.

This chain links TRBV2 with TRBJ2-7; D unclear. Trimming stripped 3 bases from V and 1 base from J, with 7 bases between. The CDR3 loop spans 13 amino acids. CDR1 is SNHLY and CDR2 is FYNNEI in the germline V gene. The CDR3 DNA reads as TGTGCCAGCAGTGATTCGCTATCCTACGAGCAGTACTTC. Encoded protein: CASSDSLSYEQYF.

J is TRBJ1-4 and V is TRBV19; TRBD1 matches at 8 bases. The CDR3 contains 15 residues. V shed 3 bases, J shed 8 bases, and the junction held 8 bases outside the gene matches. CDR1 and CDR2 (germline): LNHDA, SQIVND (reference sequence). DNA of the CDR3: TGTGCCAGTAGTATTAATCAGGGGGCATCCGAAAAACTGTTTTTT. This translates into CASSINQGASEKLFF.

The CDR3 loop is CASSQEGRGAGYTF. CDR3 DNA sequence: TGTGCCAGCAGCCAAGAAGGCAGGGGGGCTGGCTACACCTTC. The chain has TRBV3-1 (or the pseudogene TRBV3-2) and TRBJ1-2; 7 bases agree with TRBD1. The V and J ends lost 0 bases and 7 bases, in that order; junction bases with no gene match: 5. The CDR3 consists of 14 residues. The germline CDR1 and CDR2 sequences are LGHDT and YNNKEL (reference sequence).

The chain couples TRBV19 to TRBJ1-1, with 8 bases that match TRBD1. From germline, CDR1 is LNHDA and CDR2 SQIVND (reference sequence). The V and J ends lost 3 bases and 6 bases, in that order; junction bases with no gene match: 3. The CDR3 has 13 amino acids. CDR3 sequence reads: CASSMPDRAEAFF. The DNA of the CDR3 is TGTGCCAGTAGTATGCCGGACAGGGCTGAAGCTTTCTTT.

This clone was found a few times. The CDR3 protein is CASSVLGRSGNTIYF. Written as DNA, the CDR3 is TGTGCCAGTTCAGTCCTAGGGAGAAGCGGAAACACCATATATTTT. The chain carries TRBV19 and TRBJ1-3, with no clear D. With 8 bases removed from V and 4 bases from J, the gap between germline ends came to 18 bases. CDR1 is LNHDA and CDR2 is SQIVND in the germline V gene (reference sequence). This CDR3 contains 15 residues.

V and J are TRBV2 and TRBJ2-6, with D possibly matching TRBD1 (6 bases). Germline V gives CDR1 SNHLY, CDR2 FYNNEI. V lost 4 bases to trimming and J lost 9 bases, with 13 bases between them. The CDR3 is made up of 14 amino acids. CDR3 in DNA: TGTGCCAGCAGTGTTCAGGGGTATGACAACGTCCTGACTTTC. This codes for CASSVQGYDNVLTF.

The rearrangement uses TRBV7-9 and TRBJ1-1, with D hard to call. CDR1 and CDR2 (germline): SEHNR, FQNEAQ (reference sequence). V lost 5 bases and J lost 7, with 8 bases in between. The CDR3 consists of 11 residues. The CDR3 DNA reads as TGTGCCAGCAGCCAAGCATATGAAGCTTTCTTT. Translating gives CASSQAYEAFF.

On this clone itself: Additional DNA sequences in this sample encode the identical CDR3. The V gene is TRBV7-9, the J gene TRBJ1-2; 7 bases align to TRBD1. The V gene's germline CDR1 is SEHNR and CDR2 FQNEAQ (reference sequence). The CDR3 runs to 12 residues. With V trimmed by 1 base and J by 8 bases, 1 base remained unmatched. CDR3 sequence (DNA): TGTGCCAGCAGCTTAGGAGGGGGCGGCTACACCTTC. Its protein is CASSLGGGGYTF.

The chain joins TRBV19 to TRBJ1-5, with 8 positions matching TRBD1. After removal of 6 bases from V and 6 bases from J, the junction contained 7 bases not matched to a gene. The CDR3 runs 14 residues. Per germline, CDR1 LNHDA and CDR2 SQIVND (reference sequence). DNA for the CDR3: TGTGCCAGTAGGACAGACAGGGGAAGTCAGCCCCAGCATTTT. It yields the protein CASRTDRGSQPQHF.

In DNA, the CDR3 is TGTGCCAGTAGTATACTCTTGTTGGGACGACAGGGTGGTGGCTACACCTTC. Its protein product is CASSILLLGRQGGGYTF. The rearrangement uses TRBV19 and TRBJ1-2; 7 bases align to TRBD1. The V and J ends lost 2 bases and 7 bases, in that order; junction bases with no gene match: 16. Germline CDR1 LNHDA, CDR2 SQIVND (reference sequence). This CDR3 contains 17 residues.

This clone was seen a single time. This chain links TRBV20-1 with TRBJ2-1; 12 positions match TRBD2. J gave up 4 bases and V 3 bases, and 7 bases lay outside the gene matches. The CDR3 spans 16 residues. Germline assignment: CDR1 DFQATT and CDR2 SNEGSKA (reference sequence). In nucleotides, the CDR3 is TGCAGTGCTAGTCGGCTAGCGGGGGGGAAATACAATGAGCAGTTCTTC. This gives the protein CSASRLAGGKYNEQFF.